The T cell receptor (beta chain) described here comes from a study of blood T cells in healthy people across ages. General study points: Versus aged donors, long-lived donors had higher diversity and more naive CD4+ cells.

This clonotype was counted a few times. Its specificity is not known. Then a second PCR, running roughly 7 to 11 cycles, was carried out with a sample-barcoded 5' primer and a J-beta primer mix. TCRdb passed the 5' RACE reads through MiXCR, listing each CDR3 protein once. This sample has 750,000 to 950,000 distinct CDR3 sequences; roughly 25% occur once, and the top ten carry approximately 2.9%. This CDR3 region has 14 residues. Germline-derived CDR1 and CDR2 are SGHTA and FQGTGA. Trimming removed 5 bases from V and 5 bases from J, with 15 bases in between. Another study also made use of these data, one on T cells of mothers and their children. That source notes: Not a single persistent microchimeric T cell clone was detected.

Sequenced: blood. This sequence was found in a boy between 5 and 17 years old in good health. This chain joins TRBV7-3 and TRBJ2-5, with D perhaps TRBD2 (6 bases). CDR3 sequence reads: CASSPGSSVETQYF. The CDR3 DNA sequence: TGTGCCAGCAGCCCCGGGAGTAGCGTGGAGACCCAGTACTTC.